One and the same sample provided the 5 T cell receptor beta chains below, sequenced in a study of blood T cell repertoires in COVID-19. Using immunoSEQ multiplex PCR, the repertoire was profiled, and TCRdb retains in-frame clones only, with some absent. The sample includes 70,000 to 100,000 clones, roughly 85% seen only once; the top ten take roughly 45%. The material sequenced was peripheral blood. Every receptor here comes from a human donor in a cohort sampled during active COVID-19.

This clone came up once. This chain's CDR3 is CASSPNDGGPSGNTIYF. The CDR3 coding sequence is TGTGCCAGCAGCCCTAACGATGGGGGCCCCTCTGGAAACACCATATATTTT. This chain connects TRBV9 to TRBJ1-3; tentatively, D is TRBD1 (6 bases). Trimming left V 4 bases short and J 0 bases short, with 17 bases between. CDR1 and CDR2 (germline): SGDLS, YYNGEE. The CDR3 is made up of 17 amino acids.

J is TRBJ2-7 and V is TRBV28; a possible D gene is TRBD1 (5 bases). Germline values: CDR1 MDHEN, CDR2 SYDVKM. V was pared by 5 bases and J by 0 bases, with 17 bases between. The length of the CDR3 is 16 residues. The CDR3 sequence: CASSQSPLTVSYEQYF. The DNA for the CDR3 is TGTGCCAGCAGTCAGTCCCCCCTGACAGTCTCCTACGAGCAGTACTTC.

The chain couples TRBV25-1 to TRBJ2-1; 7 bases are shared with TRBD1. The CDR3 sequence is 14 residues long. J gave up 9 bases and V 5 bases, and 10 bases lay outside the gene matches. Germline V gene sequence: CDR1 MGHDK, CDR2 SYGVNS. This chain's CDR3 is CASSLGRTGGEQFF. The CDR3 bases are TGTGCCAGCAGTTTGGGACGGACAGGCGGTGAGCAGTTCTTC.

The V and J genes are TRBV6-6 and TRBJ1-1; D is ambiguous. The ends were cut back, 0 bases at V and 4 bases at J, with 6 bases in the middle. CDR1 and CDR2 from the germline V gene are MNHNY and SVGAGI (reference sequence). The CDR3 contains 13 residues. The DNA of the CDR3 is TGTGCCAGCAGTTACTCTGCAGGCACTGAAGCTTTCTTT. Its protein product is CASSYSAGTEAFF.

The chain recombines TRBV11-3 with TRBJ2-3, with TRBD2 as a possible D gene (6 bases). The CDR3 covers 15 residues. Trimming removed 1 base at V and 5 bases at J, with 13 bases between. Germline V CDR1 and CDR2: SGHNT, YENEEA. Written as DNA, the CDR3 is TGTGCCAGCAGCTTAGTGCGCGGGATCGGAGATACGCAGTATTTT. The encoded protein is CASSLVRGIGDTQYF.